Listed below are T cell receptor beta chains from one sample, sequenced in a study of radiation and T cells in renal cell carcinoma. TCRdb's table, derived via immunoSEQ multiplex PCR, lists solely in-frame clones and lacks some. There are around 75,000 clones in the sample; over 80% occur only once, and 5.8% lies in the top ten. The specimen was blood, collected from a patient whose treatment included radiotherapy and nephrectomy. All receptors derive from a man aged 55 to 69 with renal cell carcinoma. CDR3s include the opening cysteine and the closing phenylalanine or tryptophan. D genes are given only for firm matches. The size field is filled for only some rows; it gives once, few, many or a size class.

.,TRBJ2-3,.,TRBV4-1,CASSQEGQDTQYF,TGCGCCAGCAGCCAAGAAGGCCAAGATACGCAGTATTTT
once,TRBJ2-1,.,TRBV7-9,CASSSRRVVYNEQFF,TGTGCCAGCAGCTCCAGGCGGGTCGTTTACAATGAGCAGTTCTTC
.,TRBJ2-7,.,TRBV11-2,CASSLSGEQYF,TGTGCCAGCAGCTTATCCGGAGAGCAGTACTTC
few,TRBJ2-2,.,TRBV10-3,CAISGGHIGGTGELFF,TGTGCCATCAGTGGGGGACACATAGGGGGCACCGGGGAGCTGTTTTTT
.,TRBJ2-3,TRBD1,TRBV5-1,CASSSAGGAVDTQYF,TGCGCCAGCAGCTCGGCAGGGGGCGCGGTAGATACGCAGTATTTT
once,TRBJ1-1,.,TRBV6-1,CASSPSLTRTEAFF,TGTGCCAGCAGTCCCTCCCTGACGCGCACTGAAGCTTTCTTT
once,TRBJ1-2,TRBD1,TRBV6-5,CASSYGPGTGFGYTF,TGTGCCAGCAGTTACGGTCCCGGGACAGGGTTTGGCTACACCTTC
.,TRBJ2-6,.,TRBV18,CASSSNRDVRANVLTF,TGTGCCAGCTCATCTAACCGGGATGTTCGGGCCAACGTCCTGACTTTC
once,TRBJ2-7,.,TRBV10-3,CAISESSRVLYEQYF,TGTGCCATCAGTGAGTCTTCCAGGGTTCTCTACGAGCAGTACTTC
once,TRBJ1-6,TRBD1,TRBV27,CASSRDREGSPLHF,TGTGCCAGCAGTCGGGACAGGGAAGGATCACCCCTCCACTTT
.,TRBJ2-7,TRBD1,TRBV7-6,CASSPGTDLIIVEQYF,TGTGCCAGCAGCCCTGGGACAGATCTTATCATTGTCGAGCAGTACTTC
.,TRBJ2-5,TRBD1,TRBV27,CASSKTGGRAQYF,TGTGCCAGCAGCAAGACAGGGGGCAGGGCCCAGTACTTC
.,TRBJ2-3,.,TRBV20-1,CSPRGTDTQYF,TGCAGTCCCAGGGGCACAGATACGCAGTATTTT
.,TRBJ2-7,.,TRBV27,CARPGPSANYEQYF,TGTGCCCGCCCGGGACCGTCGGCCAACTACGAGCAGTACTTC
.,TRBJ2-2,.,TRBV5-1,CASEVAESGELFF,TGCGCCAGCGAGGTTGCGGAGTCCGGGGAGCTGTTTTTT
.,TRBJ1-3,.,TRBV5-1,CASSRDTDSGNTIYF,TGCGCCAGCAGCCGGGACACTGACTCTGGAAACACCATATATTTT
few,TRBJ2-2,TRBD1,TRBV5-1,CASSLAPGTERTGELFF,TGCGCCAGCAGCTTGGCCCCCGGGACAGAACGGACCGGGGAGCTGTTTTTT
.,TRBJ2-2,TRBD1,TRBV5-1,CASSLSRTGGTGELFF,TGCGCCAGCAGCTTGTCGCGGACAGGGGGGACCGGGGAGCTGTTTTTT
few,TRBJ2-6,.,TRBV7-8,CASSPGRVRDANVLTF,TGTGCCAGCAGCCCCGGGCGGGTCCGCGACGCCAACGTCCTGACTTTC
.,TRBJ2-1,TRBD1,TRBV7-3,CASSWTGDSYNEQFF,TGTGCCAGCAGTTGGACAGGGGACTCCTACAATGAGCAGTTCTTC
.,TRBJ2-5,TRBD2,TRBV5-6,CASSFALSSGRGETQYF,TGTGCCAGCAGCTTTGCCCTTTCGAGCGGGAGGGGAGAGACCCAGTACTTC
once,TRBJ2-5,TRBD2,TRBV28,CASNPGLAGGPVETQYF,TGTGCCAGCAATCCCGGACTAGCGGGAGGGCCGGTGGAGACCCAGTACTTC
.,TRBJ2-5,.,TRBV18,CASSPAGTQETQYF,TGTGCCAGCTCACCAGCAGGAACCCAAGAGACCCAGTACTTC
.,TRBJ1-5,.,TRBV9,CASSVRDPGSNQPQHF,TGTGCCAGCAGCGTCCGGGACCCGGGAAGCAATCAGCCCCAGCATTTT
.,TRBJ1-3,TRBD1,TRBV6-1,CASSWTGGNTIYF,TGTGCCAGCAGTTGGACAGGGGGAAACACCATATATTTT
.,TRBJ2-1,TRBD2,TRBV7-3,CASSPPTAGDLSYNEQFF,TGTGCCAGCAGCCCACCGACAGCGGGAGATCTGTCCTACAATGAGCAGTTCTTC
once,TRBJ1-6,.,TRBV5-1,CASSLEGAGHVNSPLHF,TGCGCCAGCAGCTTGGAGGGCGCGGGACATGTAAATTCACCCCTCCACTTT
.,TRBJ2-3,.,TRBV5-1,CASSSGDLGTQYF,TGCGCCAGCAGTTCAGGGGACCTGGGCACGCAGTATTTT
.,TRBJ2-4,.,TRBV19,CASSTTGGLRNIQYF,TGTGCCAGTAGTACTACCGGGGGCTTACGAAACATTCAGTACTTC
.,TRBJ1-1,.,TRBV14,CASTPVTENTEAFF,TGTGCCAGCACCCCCGTGACAGAGAACACTGAAGCTTTCTTT
.,TRBJ2-1,.,TRBV19,CASSIPGDGPKGNEQFF,TGTGCCAGTAGTATCCCTGGAGACGGACCTAAGGGCAATGAGCAGTTCTTC
.,TRBJ2-7,.,TRBV7-9,CATTGGEQYF,TGTGCCACCACAGGTGGGGAACAGTACTTC
.,TRBJ2-3,.,TRBV28,CASRLYLTDTQYF,TGTGCCAGCAGGCTTTACTTGACAGATACGCAGTATTTT
.,TRBJ2-1,TRBD1,TRBV10-1,CASSDGQGARNEQFF,TGCGCCAGCAGTGACGGACAGGGGGCGCGGAATGAGCAGTTCTTC
.,TRBJ1-2,.,TRBV30,CAWRTPNRVGGYTF,TGTGCCTGGAGGACCCCTAACAGGGTCGGTGGCTACACCTTC
.,TRBJ2-1,.,TRBV7-2,CASTWGAGTQFF,TGTGCCAGCACTTGGGGCGCAGGGACGCAGTTCTTC
few,TRBJ2-3,TRBD2,TRBV7-9,CASRRTSGSVGGADTQYF,TGTGCCAGCAGACGGACTAGCGGGAGCGTCGGGGGGGCAGATACGCAGTATTTT
.,TRBJ2-7,.,TRBV7-2,CASSWGTGAYEQYF,TGTGCCAGCAGCTGGGGGACCGGAGCCTACGAGCAGTACTTC
.,TRBJ2-7,TRBD2,TRBV29-1,CSVRLAGVGEQYF,TGCAGCGTTCGACTAGCGGGAGTCGGGGAGCAGTACTTC
.,TRBJ2-6,.,TRBV25-1,CASSEPGSGANVLTF,TGTGCCAGCAGTGAACCAGGTTCTGGGGCCAACGTCCTGACTTTC